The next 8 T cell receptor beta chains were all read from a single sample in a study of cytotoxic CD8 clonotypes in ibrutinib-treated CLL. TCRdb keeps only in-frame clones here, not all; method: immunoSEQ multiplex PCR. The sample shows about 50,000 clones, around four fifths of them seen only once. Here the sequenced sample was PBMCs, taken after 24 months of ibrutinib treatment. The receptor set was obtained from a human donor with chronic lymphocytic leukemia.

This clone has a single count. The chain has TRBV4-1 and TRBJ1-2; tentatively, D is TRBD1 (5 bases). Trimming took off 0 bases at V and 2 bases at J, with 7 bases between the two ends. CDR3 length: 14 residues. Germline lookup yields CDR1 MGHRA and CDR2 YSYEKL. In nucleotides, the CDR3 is TGCGCCAGCAGCCAAGAACCAGGGAACTATGGCTACACCTTC. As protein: CASSQEPGNYGYTF.

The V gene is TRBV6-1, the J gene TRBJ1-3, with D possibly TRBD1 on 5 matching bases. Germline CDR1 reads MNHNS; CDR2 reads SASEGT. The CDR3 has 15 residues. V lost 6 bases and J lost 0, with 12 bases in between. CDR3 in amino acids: CASSPGRISGNTIYF. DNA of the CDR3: TGTGCCAGCAGCCCGGGACGGATCTCTGGAAACACCATATATTTT.

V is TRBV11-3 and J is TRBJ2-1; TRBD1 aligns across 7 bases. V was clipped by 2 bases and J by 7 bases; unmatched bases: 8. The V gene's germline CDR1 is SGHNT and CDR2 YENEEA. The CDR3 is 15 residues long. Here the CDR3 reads CASSLSPGGWNEQFF. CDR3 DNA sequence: TGTGCCAGCAGCTTATCTCCAGGGGGTTGGAATGAGCAGTTCTTC.

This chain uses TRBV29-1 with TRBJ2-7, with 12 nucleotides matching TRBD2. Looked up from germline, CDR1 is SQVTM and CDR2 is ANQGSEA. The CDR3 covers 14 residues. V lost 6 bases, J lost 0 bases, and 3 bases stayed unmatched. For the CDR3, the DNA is TGCAGCGTGGGGACTAGCGGGCTCTCCTACGAGCAGTACTTC. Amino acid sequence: CSVGTSGLSYEQYF.

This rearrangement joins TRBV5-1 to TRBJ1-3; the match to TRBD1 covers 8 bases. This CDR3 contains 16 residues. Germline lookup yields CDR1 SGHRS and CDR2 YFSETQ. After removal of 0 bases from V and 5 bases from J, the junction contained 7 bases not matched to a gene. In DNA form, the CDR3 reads TGCGCCAGCAGCTTGGGGACCGGGACAGGCAGAAACACCATATATTTT. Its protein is CASSLGTGTGRNTIYF.

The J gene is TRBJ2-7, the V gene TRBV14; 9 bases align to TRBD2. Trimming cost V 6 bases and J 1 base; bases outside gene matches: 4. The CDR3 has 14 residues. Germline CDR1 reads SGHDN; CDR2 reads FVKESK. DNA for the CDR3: TGTGCCAGCAGGGCGACTAGCGGATCCTACGAGCAGTACTTC. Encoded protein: CASRATSGSYEQYF.

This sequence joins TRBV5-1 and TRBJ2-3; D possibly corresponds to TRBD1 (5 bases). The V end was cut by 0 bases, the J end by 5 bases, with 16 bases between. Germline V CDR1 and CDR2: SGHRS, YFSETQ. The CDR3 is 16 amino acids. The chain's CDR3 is CASSLGDSRAKDTQYF. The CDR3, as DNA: TGCGCCAGCAGCTTGGGAGACAGTAGGGCCAAAGATACGCAGTATTTT.

This CDR3 reads CASSPPGDTGELFF. The CDR3 DNA reads TGTGCCAGTAGTCCCCCAGGGGACACCGGGGAGCTGTTTTTT. This chain uses TRBV19 with TRBJ2-2, with D perhaps TRBD1 (6 bases). The germline CDR1 and CDR2 sequences are LNHDA and SQIVND (reference sequence). This CDR3 contains 14 residues. Trimming removed 5 bases from V and 3 bases from J, with 10 bases in between.